The rows below give T cell receptor beta chains drawn from one sample of a study of cytomegalovirus exposure and HLA in healthy donors. Assay: immunoSEQ multiplex PCR; the TCRdb copy retains only in-frame clones and omits some. The sample carries 150,000 to 180,000 clones, around 68% recorded once. Sequencing was done on a sample of PBMCs. The receptor source for this set is a man between 25 and 39 years old in good health and CMV-seronegative. Both conserved end residues are part of each CDR3. The order of the fields is J gene, clone size, D gene, V gene, CDR3 DNA, CDR3 protein. The D gene is left open where the match is weak. Expanded clones are given a class, and other clones once, few, many or no size at all.

j_call: TRBJ2-3
clone_size: once
d_call: TRBD2
v_call: TRBV5-1
cdr3_nt: TGCGCCAGCAGCTTGGGTGGGACTAGCTCCACAGATACGCAGTATTTT
cdr3_aa: CASSLGGTSSTDTQYF

j_call: TRBJ2-7
clone_size: -
d_call: -
v_call: TRBV10-1
cdr3_nt: TGCGCCAGCAGTGAACCGGTCCCGACTACCTACGAGCAGTACTTC
cdr3_aa: CASSEPVPTTYEQYF

j_call: TRBJ2-3
clone_size: -
d_call: -
v_call: TRBV14
cdr3_nt: TGTGCCAGCAGCCAATCGCTGGCCCTTAGCACAGATACGCAGTATTTT
cdr3_aa: CASSQSLALSTDTQYF

j_call: TRBJ1-1
clone_size: once
d_call: TRBD1
v_call: TRBV7-9
cdr3_nt: TGTGCCAGCAGCTTAGTACAGGGGGTAAGGAACACTGAAGCTTTCTTT
cdr3_aa: CASSLVQGVRNTEAFF

j_call: TRBJ1-5
clone_size: -
d_call: -
v_call: TRBV28
cdr3_nt: TGTGCCAGCACATCCTCAGGGGCGCAGCCCCAGCATTTT
cdr3_aa: CASTSSGAQPQHF

j_call: TRBJ1-4
clone_size: -
d_call: -
v_call: TRBV27
cdr3_nt: TGTGCCAGCAGTTTTGGGCGCCAGATGGAAAAACTGTTTTTT
cdr3_aa: CASSFGRQMEKLFF

j_call: TRBJ1-1
clone_size: -
d_call: -
v_call: TRBV29-1
cdr3_nt: TGCAGCGTTGCTCTTCAGGGAGGGGGTACTGAAGCTTTCTTT
cdr3_aa: CSVALQGGGTEAFF

j_call: TRBJ1-4
clone_size: -
d_call: -
v_call: TRBV6-1
cdr3_nt: TGTGCCAGCAGTGAAGCGTCGGGGTTAGGTGAAAAACTGTTTTTT
cdr3_aa: CASSEASGLGEKLFF

j_call: TRBJ1-5
clone_size: -
d_call: -
v_call: TRBV28
cdr3_nt: TGTGCCAGCAGTTTAGTCAGGAATAGCAATCAGCCCCAGCATTTT
cdr3_aa: CASSLVRNSNQPQHF

j_call: TRBJ1-5
clone_size: -
d_call: -
v_call: TRBV6-5
cdr3_nt: TGTGCCAGCAGTCGGGGGAGGGGCGATCAGCCCCAGCATTTT
cdr3_aa: CASSRGRGDQPQHF

j_call: TRBJ2-1
clone_size: -
d_call: -
v_call: TRBV19
cdr3_nt: TGTGCCAGTAGTAGGGACACCTACAATGAGCAGTTCTTC
cdr3_aa: CASSRDTYNEQFF

j_call: TRBJ2-7
clone_size: few
d_call: -
v_call: TRBV7-9
cdr3_nt: TGTTCCAGCAGCCCTGGGGCAGGCTCCTACGAGCAGTACTTC
cdr3_aa: CSSSPGAGSYEQYF

j_call: TRBJ2-7
clone_size: -
d_call: -
v_call: TRBV27
cdr3_nt: TGTGCCAGCAGTCCGAAAAGCAGGGATTACGAGCAGTACTTC
cdr3_aa: CASSPKSRDYEQYF

j_call: TRBJ2-2
clone_size: -
d_call: TRBD1
v_call: TRBV5-1
cdr3_nt: TGCGCCAGCAGCTTGAGTCAGGGGGCCGACACCGGGGAGCTGTTTTTT
cdr3_aa: CASSLSQGADTGELFF

j_call: TRBJ2-7
clone_size: -
d_call: TRBD1
v_call: TRBV6-6
cdr3_nt: TGTGCCAGCAGCCTGGGACAGGGTGGCGAGCAGTACTTC
cdr3_aa: CASSLGQGGEQYF

j_call: TRBJ1-4
clone_size: once
d_call: TRBD1
v_call: TRBV6-1
cdr3_nt: TGTGCCAGCAGGACCGGGACAGGGGGTGAAAAACTGTTTTTT
cdr3_aa: CASRTGTGGEKLFF

j_call: TRBJ1-1
clone_size: -
d_call: -
v_call: TRBV2
cdr3_nt: TGTGCCAGCAGTGAATTCGTGACAGTTGAAGCTTTCTTT
cdr3_aa: CASSEFVTVEAFF

j_call: TRBJ1-1
clone_size: -
d_call: TRBD1
v_call: TRBV5-4
cdr3_nt: TGTGCCAGCAGCTTGGAGACAGGGTTGAACACTGAAGCTTTCTTT
cdr3_aa: CASSLETGLNTEAFF

j_call: TRBJ2-7
clone_size: -
d_call: TRBD1
v_call: TRBV2
cdr3_nt: TGTGCCAGCAGTGAAAACAGGGGAATTTCCTACGAGCAGTACTTC
cdr3_aa: CASSENRGISYEQYF

j_call: TRBJ2-1
clone_size: -
d_call: TRBD1
v_call: TRBV5-1
cdr3_nt: TGCGCCAGCAGCACGGGACAGGGGTACGACAATGAGCAGTTCTTC
cdr3_aa: CASSTGQGYDNEQFF

j_call: TRBJ2-2
clone_size: -
d_call: TRBD1
v_call: TRBV29-1
cdr3_nt: TGCAGCGTTGGGGGACAGATGAACACCGGGGAGCTGTTTTTT
cdr3_aa: CSVGGQMNTGELFF

j_call: TRBJ1-2
clone_size: -
d_call: TRBD1
v_call: TRBV4-3
cdr3_nt: TGCGCCAGCAGCCAACGACAGGGCGATGGCTACACCTTC
cdr3_aa: CASSQRQGDGYTF

j_call: TRBJ1-5
clone_size: -
d_call: -
v_call: TRBV2
cdr3_nt: TGTGCCAGCAGTGGTGCCGCGGGTAATCAGCCCCAGCATTTT
cdr3_aa: CASSGAAGNQPQHF

j_call: TRBJ1-1
clone_size: -
d_call: TRBD1
v_call: TRBV6-1
cdr3_nt: TGTGCCAGCAGTTTGACAGGGGGGACTGAAGCTTTCTTT
cdr3_aa: CASSLTGGTEAFF

j_call: TRBJ2-7
clone_size: -
d_call: TRBD1
v_call: TRBV9
cdr3_nt: TGTGCCAGCAGCGTAGCGGCCAGGACAGGGAGAGGCTCCTACGAGCAGTACTTC
cdr3_aa: CASSVAARTGRGSYEQYF

j_call: TRBJ2-3
clone_size: few
d_call: TRBD2
v_call: TRBV7-7
cdr3_nt: TGTGCTAGCAGCCTGGCGGGGGGGGCAGATACGCAGTATTTT
cdr3_aa: CASSLAGGADTQYF

j_call: TRBJ2-6
clone_size: -
d_call: TRBD1
v_call: TRBV23-1
cdr3_nt: TGCGCCAGCAAGGTACAGGGGTACTCTGGGGCCAACGTCCTGACTTTC
cdr3_aa: CASKVQGYSGANVLTF

j_call: TRBJ1-4
clone_size: -
d_call: -
v_call: TRBV11-2
cdr3_nt: TGTGCCAGCAGCTTAGGAGGGAGGAGGAATGAAAAACTGTTTTTT
cdr3_aa: CASSLGGRRNEKLFF

j_call: TRBJ2-7
clone_size: -
d_call: -
v_call: TRBV29-1
cdr3_nt: TGCAGCACCTCCGGGACTGGCTCCTACGAGCAGTACTTC
cdr3_aa: CSTSGTGSYEQYF

j_call: TRBJ2-1
clone_size: few
d_call: TRBD2
v_call: TRBV5-4
cdr3_nt: TGTGCCAGCAGCCAAGACGATAGCGGGGAGCCCTACAATGAGCAGTTCTTC
cdr3_aa: CASSQDDSGEPYNEQFF

j_call: TRBJ2-1
clone_size: -
d_call: TRBD2
v_call: TRBV5-1
cdr3_nt: TGCGCCAGCAGCTTGGATGGCGGGGGGGCAGGTAATGAGCAGTTCTTC
cdr3_aa: CASSLDGGGAGNEQFF

j_call: TRBJ2-2
clone_size: -
d_call: -
v_call: TRBV29-1
cdr3_nt: TGCAGCGTTAGCTTTACCGGGGAGCTGTTTTTT
cdr3_aa: CSVSFTGELFF

j_call: TRBJ1-2
clone_size: few
d_call: TRBD1
v_call: TRBV6-5
cdr3_nt: TGTGCCAGCGCAAGGACAGGGACCTCCTATGGCTACACCTTC
cdr3_aa: CASARTGTSYGYTF

j_call: TRBJ2-2
clone_size: -
d_call: TRBD2
v_call: TRBV7-3
cdr3_nt: TGTGCCAGCAGCCGGGACTATAACACCGGGGAGCTGTTTTTT
cdr3_aa: CASSRDYNTGELFF

j_call: TRBJ1-5
clone_size: few
d_call: TRBD1
v_call: TRBV6-9
cdr3_nt: TGTGCCAGCAGTCCGGACAGGGGGAATCAGCCCCAGCATTTT
cdr3_aa: CASSPDRGNQPQHF

j_call: TRBJ1-1
clone_size: -
d_call: TRBD1
v_call: TRBV5-8
cdr3_nt: TGTGCCAGCAGCCGACGGCCGGGACAGGGGGCCCATGAAGCTTTCTTT
cdr3_aa: CASSRRPGQGAHEAFF

j_call: TRBJ1-1
clone_size: once
d_call: -
v_call: TRBV10-2
cdr3_nt: TGCGCCAGCAGTGACAGGGACTACACTGAAGCTTTCTTT
cdr3_aa: CASSDRDYTEAFF

j_call: TRBJ2-7
clone_size: many
d_call: -
v_call: TRBV6-6
cdr3_nt: TGTGCCAGCAGTTACTCGCAGGGAAGTGGCGGCGAGCAGTACTTC
cdr3_aa: CASSYSQGSGGEQYF

j_call: TRBJ1-1
clone_size: -
d_call: -
v_call: TRBV2
cdr3_nt: TGTGCCAGCAGTGAAGTCCGGGACACTGAAGCTTTCTTT
cdr3_aa: CASSEVRDTEAFF

j_call: TRBJ2-5
clone_size: few
d_call: -
v_call: TRBV10-3
cdr3_nt: TGTGCCATCAGTGAGTCGGGCAGACAAGAGACCCAGTACTTC
cdr3_aa: CAISESGRQETQYF

j_call: TRBJ1-5
clone_size: -
d_call: -
v_call: TRBV27
cdr3_nt: TGTGCCAGCACCATCAAAACAGGGCCCAGGATGTATCAGCCCCAGAATTTT
cdr3_aa: CASTIKTGPRMYQPQNF

j_call: TRBJ2-7
clone_size: -
d_call: TRBD1
v_call: TRBV7-9
cdr3_nt: TGTGCCAGCAGCTTAGAGACAGGGGGCCCCTACGAGCAGTACTTC
cdr3_aa: CASSLETGGPYEQYF

j_call: TRBJ2-7
clone_size: -
d_call: TRBD2
v_call: TRBV6-5
cdr3_nt: TGTGCCAGCGGTCCTAGCGGGGGAGAGCAGTACTTC
cdr3_aa: CASGPSGGEQYF

j_call: TRBJ2-7
clone_size: -
d_call: TRBD2
v_call: TRBV19
cdr3_nt: TGTGCCAGTAGTTGGACTAGCGGGTCCTACGAGCAGTACTTC
cdr3_aa: CASSWTSGSYEQYF

j_call: TRBJ2-4
clone_size: -
d_call: -
v_call: TRBV28
cdr3_nt: TGTGCCAGCAGGGAGGTGAGCAAAAACATTCAGTACTTC
cdr3_aa: CASREVSKNIQYF

j_call: TRBJ1-6
clone_size: few
d_call: -
v_call: TRBV2
cdr3_nt: TGTGCCAGCAGGGGGCCCTTTGTTTCACCCCTCCACTTT
cdr3_aa: CASRGPFVSPLHF

j_call: TRBJ1-3
clone_size: -
d_call: -
v_call: TRBV5-4
cdr3_nt: TGTGCCAGCAGCTTGGGTCACACAGTCGCCGGAAACACCATATATTTT
cdr3_aa: CASSLGHTVAGNTIYF

j_call: TRBJ1-2
clone_size: -
d_call: TRBD1
v_call: TRBV7-9
cdr3_nt: TGTGCCAGCAGCAAAATCGGACAGGCCGAACAATATGGCTACACCTTC
cdr3_aa: CASSKIGQAEQYGYTF

j_call: TRBJ1-1
clone_size: -
d_call: TRBD1
v_call: TRBV29-1
cdr3_nt: TGCAGCGGTGGATTGGGGACAGGGATCTCTGAAGCTTTCTTT
cdr3_aa: CSGGLGTGISEAFF

j_call: TRBJ2-7
clone_size: -
d_call: -
v_call: TRBV6-1
cdr3_nt: TGTGCCAGCGGGAGCCTCTACGAGCAGTACTTC
cdr3_aa: CASGSLYEQYF

j_call: TRBJ2-5
clone_size: -
d_call: TRBD2
v_call: TRBV19
cdr3_nt: TGTGCCAGTAGTGAGAGGGGAGGGTATGAAGAGACCCAGTACTTC
cdr3_aa: CASSERGGYEETQYF

j_call: TRBJ2-1
clone_size: -
d_call: TRBD1
v_call: TRBV7-8
cdr3_nt: TGTGCCAGCAGCTTAGCAGGGGGCTGGTACAATGAGCAGTTCTTC
cdr3_aa: CASSLAGGWYNEQFF

j_call: TRBJ2-3
clone_size: -
d_call: TRBD2
v_call: TRBV2
cdr3_nt: TGTGCCAGCAGTCAGGGACTAGCGGGGGGGCCGACAGATACGCAGTATTTT
cdr3_aa: CASSQGLAGGPTDTQYF